The sequence of this T cell receptor (beta chain) was determined in a study of blood T cells in healthy people across ages. A second PCR of roughly 7 to 11 cycles used a sample-barcoded 5' primer and a J-beta primer mix. Tagging of each cDNA molecule was performed by a template-switch adaptor with 12 random nucleotides. TCRdb re-called the 5' RACE reads with MiXCR, one entry per CDR3 protein. The sample includes about 640,000 distinct CDR3 sequences, approximately 50% seen only once; the top ten take 30% to 40%. CDR1 is SQVTM, CDR2 ANQGSEA, per germline. This CDR3 region has 17 residues. V dropped 7 bases and J dropped 0; count of bases not matched to a gene: 10.

Sequenced sample: blood. The V gene is TRBV29-1, the J gene TRBJ2-2; 11 bases line up with TRBD2. The sequence came from a man aged 55 to 70 in good health. The CDR3 DNA reads TGCAGCGCCGGCCTACTAGCGGGGGCCGCGAACACCGGGGAGCTGTTTTTT. Translation: CSAGLLAGAANTGELFF.